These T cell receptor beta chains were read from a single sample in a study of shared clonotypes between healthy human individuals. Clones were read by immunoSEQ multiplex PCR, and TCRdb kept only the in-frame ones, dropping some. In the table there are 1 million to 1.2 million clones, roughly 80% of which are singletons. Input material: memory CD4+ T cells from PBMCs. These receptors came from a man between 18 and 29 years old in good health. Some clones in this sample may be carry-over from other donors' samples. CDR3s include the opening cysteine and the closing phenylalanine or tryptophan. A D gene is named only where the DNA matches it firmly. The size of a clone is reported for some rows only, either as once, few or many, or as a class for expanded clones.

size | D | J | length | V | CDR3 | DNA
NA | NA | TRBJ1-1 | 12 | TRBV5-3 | CARSKTTGEAFF | TGTGCCAGAAGCAAAACTACAGGGGAAGCTTTCTTT
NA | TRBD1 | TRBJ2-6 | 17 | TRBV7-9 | CASSFGQVFSGANVLTF | TGTGCCAGCAGCTTCGGACAGGTCTTCTCTGGGGCCAACGTCCTGACTTTC
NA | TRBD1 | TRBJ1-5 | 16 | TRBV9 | CASGGPGQGASEPQHF | TGTGCCAGCGGGGGACCAGGACAGGGGGCCTCGGAGCCCCAGCATTTT
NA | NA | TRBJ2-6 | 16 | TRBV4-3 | CASSPEKGSGANVLTF | TGCGCCAGCAGCCCTGAGAAGGGGTCTGGGGCCAACGTCCTGACTTTC
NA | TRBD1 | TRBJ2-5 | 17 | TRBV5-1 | CASSYRYLTGHEETQYF | TGCGCCAGCAGCTATCGATACCTGACAGGGCACGAAGAGACCCAGTACTTC
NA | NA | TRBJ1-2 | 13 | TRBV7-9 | CASSLMGSSGYTF | TGTGCCAGCAGCTTGATGGGGAGCAGTGGCTACACCTTC
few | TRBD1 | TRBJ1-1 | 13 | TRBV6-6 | CASSSQGGTEAFF | TGTGCCAGCAGTTCACAGGGGGGGACTGAAGCTTTCTTT
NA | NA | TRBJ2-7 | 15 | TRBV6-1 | CASSVSTDSSYEQYF | TGTGCCAGCAGCGTCTCTACGGACTCATCCTACGAGCAGTACTTC
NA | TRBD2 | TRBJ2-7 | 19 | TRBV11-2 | CASSFGETSVSRSSYEQYF | TGTGCCAGCAGCTTCGGGGAGACTAGCGTTTCGAGGAGCTCCTACGAGCAGTACTTC
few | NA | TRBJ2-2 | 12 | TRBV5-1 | CASSSNTGELFF | TGCGCCAGCAGCTCAAACACCGGGGAGCTGTTTTTT
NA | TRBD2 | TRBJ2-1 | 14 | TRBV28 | CASSRLAGYNEQFF | TGTGCCAGCAGTCGCTTAGCGGGCTACAATGAGCAGTTCTTC
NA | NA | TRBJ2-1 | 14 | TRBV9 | CASSVLGSGDEQFF | TGTGCCAGCAGCGTTTTGGGGTCGGGGGATGAGCAGTTCTTC
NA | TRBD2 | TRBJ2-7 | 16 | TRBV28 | CASRGPVAGSTYEQYF | TGTGCCAGCAGGGGACCGGTAGCGGGAAGTACCTACGAGCAGTACTTC
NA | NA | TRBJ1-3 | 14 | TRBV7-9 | CASSHARTGNTIYF | TGTGCCAGCAGCCATGCCAGGACTGGAAACACCATATATTTT
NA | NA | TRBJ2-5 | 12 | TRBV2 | CASRPGEETQYF | TGTGCCAGCAGGCCGGGGGAAGAGACCCAGTACTTC
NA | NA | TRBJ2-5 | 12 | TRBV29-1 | CSVSGGEETQYF | TGCAGCGTCTCGGGGGGCGAAGAGACCCAGTACTTC
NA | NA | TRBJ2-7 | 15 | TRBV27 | CASSSLQGFSYEQYF | TGTGCCAGCAGTTCCTTGCAGGGGTTCTCCTACGAGCAGTACTTC
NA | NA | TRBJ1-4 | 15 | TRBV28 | CASSSRARLNEKLFF | TGTGCCAGCAGTTCCCGGGCCAGGCTTAATGAAAAACTGTTTTTT
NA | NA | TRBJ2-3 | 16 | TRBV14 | CASSQRLNPDTDTQYF | TGTGCCAGCAGCCAACGTTTGAATCCGGACACAGATACGCAGTATTTT
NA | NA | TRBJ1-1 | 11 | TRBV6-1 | CASSEVSEAFF | TGTGCCAGCAGCGAAGTCTCTGAAGCTTTCTTT
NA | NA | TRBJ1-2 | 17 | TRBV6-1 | CASIDSSSRGTNYGYTF | TGTGCCAGCATTGACAGTTCCTCCCGGGGGACTAACTATGGCTACACCTTC
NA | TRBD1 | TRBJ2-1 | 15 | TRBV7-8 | CASSLGQGRVNEQFF | TGTGCCAGCAGCTTAGGACAGGGCCGGGTCAATGAGCAGTTCTTC
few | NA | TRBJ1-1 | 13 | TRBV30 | CAWGEQGITGAFF | TGTGCCTGGGGAGAGCAGGGCATTACTGGGGCTTTCTTT
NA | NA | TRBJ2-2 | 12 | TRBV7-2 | CASSFRAGELFF | TGTGCCAGCAGCTTTAGGGCCGGGGAGCTGTTTTTT
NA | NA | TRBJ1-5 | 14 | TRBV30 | CAWSPPGGYQPQHF | TGTGCCTGGAGTCCCCCCGGGGGGTATCAGCCCCAGCATTTT
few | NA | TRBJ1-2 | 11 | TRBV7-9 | CASSLLNGYTF | TGTGCCAGCAGCTTATTAAATGGCTACACCTTC
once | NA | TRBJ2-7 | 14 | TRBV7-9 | CASSFRGQTHEQYF | TGTGCCAGCAGCTTCCGCGGACAGACACACGAGCAGTACTTC
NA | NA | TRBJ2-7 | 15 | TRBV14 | CASSQGSGKSREQYF | TGTGCCAGCAGCCAAGGGTCAGGGAAATCACGCGAGCAGTACTTC
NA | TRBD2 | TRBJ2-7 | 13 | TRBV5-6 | CASSLLAGDEQYF | TGTGCCAGCAGCTTGCTAGCGGGAGACGAGCAGTACTTC
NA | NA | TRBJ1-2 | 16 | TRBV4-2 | CASSQAAGGVRYGYTF | TGTGCCAGCAGCCAAGCCGCGGGGGGGGTGCGCTATGGCTACACCTTC
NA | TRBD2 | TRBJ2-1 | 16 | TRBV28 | CASSPAGGTNWNEQFF | TGTGCCAGCAGTCCTGCGGGCGGGACTAATTGGAATGAGCAGTTCTTC
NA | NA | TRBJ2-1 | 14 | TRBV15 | CATSLRDIKGEQFF | TGTGCCACCAGCCTCCGGGACATTAAGGGTGAGCAGTTCTTC
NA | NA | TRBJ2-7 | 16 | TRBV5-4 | CASKSGGLTGIYEQYF | TGTGCCAGCAAATCGGGGGGCCTTACAGGAATCTACGAGCAGTACTTC
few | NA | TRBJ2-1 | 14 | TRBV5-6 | CASSEPGVWNEQFF | TGTGCCAGCAGCGAGCCGGGAGTCTGGAATGAGCAGTTCTTC
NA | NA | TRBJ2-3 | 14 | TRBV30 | CAWGGVGFGGTQYF | TGTGCCTGGGGTGGCGTGGGGTTTGGGGGTACGCAGTATTTT
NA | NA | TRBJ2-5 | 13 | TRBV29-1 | CSVMAVGQETQYF | TGCAGCGTGATGGCCGTGGGGCAAGAGACCCAGTACTTC
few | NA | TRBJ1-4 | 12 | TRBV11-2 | CASSPLREKLFF | TGTGCCAGCAGCCCACTCCGTGAAAAACTGTTTTTT
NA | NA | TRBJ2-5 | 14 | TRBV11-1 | CASSLEPSFETQYF | TGTGCCAGCAGCTTAGAGCCTAGCTTCGAGACCCAGTACTTC
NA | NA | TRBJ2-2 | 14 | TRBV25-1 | CASSKPSIWGELFF | TGTGCCAGCAGTAAACCATCGATTTGGGGGGAGCTGTTTTTT
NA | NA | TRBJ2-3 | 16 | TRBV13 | CASSLAEDTSTDTQYF | TGTGCCAGCAGCTTAGCCGAGGACACAAGCACAGATACGCAGTATTTT
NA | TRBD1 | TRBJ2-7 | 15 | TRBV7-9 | CASSSFRGLDYEQYF | TGTGCCAGCAGTAGCTTCAGGGGGCTAGACTACGAGCAGTACTTC
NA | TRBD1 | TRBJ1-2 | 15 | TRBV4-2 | CASSQLMTGLYGYTF | TGTGCCAGCAGCCAGCTAATGACAGGGCTCTATGGCTACACCTTC
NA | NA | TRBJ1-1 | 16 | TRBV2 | CASSEVSRAGNTEAFF | TGTGCCAGCAGTGAGGTGTCGAGGGCGGGGAACACTGAAGCTTTCTTT
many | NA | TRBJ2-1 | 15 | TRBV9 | CASSPSGYQYNEQFF | TGTGCCAGCAGCCCCTCGGGATATCAATACAATGAGCAGTTCTTC
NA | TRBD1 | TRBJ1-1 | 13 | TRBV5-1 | CASSLTGDTEAFF | TGCGCCAGCAGCCTGACAGGGGACACTGAAGCTTTCTTT
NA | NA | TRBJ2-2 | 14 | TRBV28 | CASSQGSGTGELFF | TGTGCCAGCAGTCAGGGGTCGGGCACCGGGGAGCTGTTTTTT
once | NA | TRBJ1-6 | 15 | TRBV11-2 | CASSLQGGGYSPLHF | TGTGCCAGCAGCTTACAGGGAGGAGGTTATTCACCCCTCCACTTT
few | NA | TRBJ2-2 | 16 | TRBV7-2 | CASSLVPPNVAGELFF | TGTGCCAGCAGCTTAGTTCCTCCCAATGTGGCCGGGGAGCTGTTTTTT
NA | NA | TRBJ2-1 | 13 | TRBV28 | CASVTRAYDEQFF | TGTGCCAGCGTTACCCGAGCGTATGATGAGCAGTTCTTC
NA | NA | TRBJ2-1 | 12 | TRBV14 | CASSQDVSGKFF | TGTGCCAGCAGTCAAGATGTATCCGGAAAGTTCTTC
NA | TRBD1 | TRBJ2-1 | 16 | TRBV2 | CASSEGGTGLYNEQFF | TGTGCCAGCAGTGAAGGCGGGACAGGGCTCTACAATGAGCAGTTCTTC
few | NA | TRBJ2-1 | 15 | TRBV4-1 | CASSQLPGPYNEQFF | TGCGCCAGCAGCCAGTTACCGGGACCCTACAATGAGCAGTTCTTC
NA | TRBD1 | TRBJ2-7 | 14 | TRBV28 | CASSSPGQGYEQYF | TGTGCCAGCAGTTCACCGGGACAGGGGTACGAGCAGTACTTC
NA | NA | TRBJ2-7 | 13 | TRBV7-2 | CASSFGAIYEQYF | TGTGCCAGCAGCTTTGGGGCTATCTACGAGCAGTACTTC
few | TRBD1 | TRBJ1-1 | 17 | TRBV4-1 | CASSQGQGRGTNTEAFF | TGCGCCAGCAGCCAGGGACAGGGGCGAGGGACAAACACTGAAGCTTTCTTT